The rows below give T cell receptor beta chains drawn from one sample of a study of cytomegalovirus exposure and HLA in healthy donors. Profiling relied on immunoSEQ multiplex PCR, and the TCRdb table lists in-frame clones only, not all of them. The data show about 150,000 clones, with around 80% seen just once and 10% to 15% held by the top ten. The sequencing input was PBMCs. All receptors derive from a man between 40 and 49 years old in good health and CMV-seropositive. The CDR3 runs from the conserved cysteine through the conserved F or W. The order of the fields is V gene, J gene, CDR3 protein.

TRBV6-4	TRBJ2-1	CASSDLGGNNEQFF
TRBV18	TRBJ1-5	CASSQARANQPQHF
TRBV10-1	TRBJ2-7	CASSDAATYEQYF
TRBV2	TRBJ2-1	CASSDRQPYNEQFF
TRBV6-5	TRBJ1-2	CASSPDRWFNYGYTF
TRBV7-2	TRBJ2-7	CASRKREGGNEQYF
TRBV7-8	TRBJ2-1	CASRTTGTGVNNEQFF
TRBV7-9	TRBJ1-1	CAARAAGGGRNTEAFF
TRBV28	TRBJ2-5	CASSDRRTGGHQETQYF
TRBV19	TRBJ2-3	CASSIGGIAGTDTQYF
TRBV5-1	.	CASTQGGTGSSYEQYF
TRBV27	TRBJ2-2	CASSSATSGNTGELFF
TRBV7-9	TRBJ1-2	CASSLARWTGGDGYTF
TRBV4-1	TRBJ1-2	CASSQGARAGSTGVNYGYTF
TRBV4-1	TRBJ2-7	CASSQDRRSSYEQYF
TRBV7-9	TRBJ2-3	CASSWTGESDTQYF
TRBV7-9	TRBJ1-1	CASRPIGRNTEAFF
TRBV25-1	TRBJ1-3	CASSDLRNTIYF
TRBV2	TRBJ1-2	CASLQGARGYGYTF
TRBV7-6	TRBJ2-3	CASSLEPGLAGGDTQYF
TRBV4-3	TRBJ2-1	CASSQASGLYNEQFF
TRBV4-1	TRBJ1-1	CASSQVPSGGRTEAFF
TRBV5-4	TRBJ1-1	CASSPRGGSGVTEAFF
TRBV19	TRBJ2-3	CASSSSDTQYF
TRBV28	TRBJ2-5	CASSLKPSILADDQETQYF
TRBV15	TRBJ2-1	CATSRDTGYNEQFF
TRBV18	TRBJ1-1	CASSPPGQPGEAFF
TRBV13	TRBJ2-7	CASSALGTGGQNEQYF
TRBV5-4	TRBJ1-2	CASSDTGDPSNYGYTF
TRBV2	TRBJ2-2	CVSRALAVGGELFF
TRBV7-2	TRBJ2-7	CASSLASGSSYEQYF
TRBV6-4	TRBJ2-3	CASSENSGSTDTQYF
TRBV15	TRBJ1-5	CATSRDRRQPQHF
TRBV5-4	TRBJ2-3	CASSLDPGLNTDTQYF
TRBV6-5	TRBJ1-1	CASFQPGAVTEAFF
TRBV5-4	TRBJ2-7	CASSFGTSGAYEQYF
TRBV19	TRBJ2-3	CASMASGSGDTQYF
TRBV28	.	CASRQGKGEQYF
TRBV6-1	TRBJ1-6	CASSESGGNNSPLHF
TRBV25-1	TRBJ2-7	CASSESRTGAYEQYF
TRBV7-2	TRBJ2-1	CASSSRTGTTPLGEQFF
TRBV14	TRBJ2-3	CASSQVGVTDTQYF
TRBV4-3	TRBJ2-7	CASSQASASSYEQYF
TRBV5-4	TRBJ2-5	CASSLETGGWETQYF
TRBV6-4	TRBJ2-1	CASSLVYGGEQFF
TRBV28	TRBJ1-3	CASSLETGPFGNTIYF
TRBV28	TRBJ2-2	CASSQGGQGNTGELFF
TRBV10-3	TRBJ1-2	CAISSSDRGRSYTF
TRBV5-1	TRBJ2-1	CASRRTGSDDEQFF
TRBV2	TRBJ1-4	CASKGQGAEKLFF
TRBV6-6	TRBJ1-5	CASGGVGNQPQHF